The 23 T cell receptor beta chains listed next were all sequenced from one sample in a study of early T cells in non-severe SARS-CoV-2 infection. TCRdb fed the 5' RACE reads into MiXCR, producing one record per CDR3 protein. The sample records more than 45,000 distinct CDR3 sequences, 10% to 15% being singletons. Sequencing was performed on whole blood. These receptors all come from an adult who was a healthcare worker with PCR-confirmed SARS-CoV-2 infection or an uninfected control (not recorded which).

This clonotype has just a few counts. J is TRBJ2-5 and V is TRBV2; 8 bases are shared with TRBD1. The CDR3 contains 12 residues. Trimming cost V 10 bases and J 1 base; bases outside gene matches: 2. Germline V gene sequence: CDR1 SNHLY, CDR2 FYNNEI. The CDR3 reads CATGQGQETQYF. The CDR3 bases are TGTGCCACCGGACAGGGCCAAGAGACCCAGTACTTC. Full variable domain (remainder filled in from reference TRBV2 and TRBJ2-5): EPEVTQTPSHQVTQMGQEVILRCVPISNHLYFYWYRQILGQKVEFLVSFYNNEISEKSEIFDDQFSVERPDGSNFTLKIRSTKLEDSAMYFCATGQGQETQYFGPGTRLLVL.

The chain joins TRBV11-3 to TRBJ2-1; D not resolved. The CDR3 spans 12 residues. V was clipped by 4 bases and J by 8 bases, with 9 bases between them. Germline CDR1 SGHNT, CDR2 YENEEA. CDR3: CASSSRPDEQFF. The CDR3 nucleotides read TGTGCCAGCAGCTCCCGACCGGATGAGCAGTTCTTC.

In its sample, this clonotype was seen a few times. V and J are TRBV18 and TRBJ2-5; no clear D gene. Trimming removed 3 bases at V and 2 bases at J, with 4 bases between. CDR3 length equals 12 residues. Germline CDR1 and CDR2: KGHSH and LQKENI. CDR3 sequence: CASSPNQETQYF. The CDR3 DNA is TGTGCCAGCTCACCGAATCAAGAGACCCAGTACTTC.

This clonotype was recorded at least ten times. The chain carries TRBV7-9 and TRBJ2-3, with D tentatively TRBD1 or TRBD2 (6 bases each). Trimming stripped 4 bases from V and 0 bases from J, with 20 bases between. The CDR3 is 18 residues long. CDR1 is SEHNR, CDR2 FQNEAQ, per germline (reference sequence). The CDR3 reads CASSSQEGDRKSTDTQYF. The CDR3 coding sequence is TGTGCCAGCAGCTCACAGGAGGGGGACCGGAAAAGCACAGATACGCAGTATTTT.

This clonotype was seen many times. The chain has TRBV6-6 and TRBJ1-1, with D possibly being TRBD1 (6 bases). Per the germline V gene, CDR1 is MNHNY and CDR2 is SVGAGI (reference sequence). CDR3 size: 14 residues. V shed 6 bases and J shed 4 bases, with 15 bases lying between them. Written as DNA, the CDR3 is TGTGCCAGCAGACTCACACAGGGAGGCACTGAAGCTTTCTTT. It is translated as CASRLTQGGTEAFF.

This clonotype showed up many times. This rearrangement joins TRBV7-6 to TRBJ2-5; D is ambiguous. V dropped 4 bases and J dropped 2 bases, with 2 bases sitting between them. Per germline, CDR1 SGHVS and CDR2 FNYEAQ. This CDR3 is 11 amino acids long. The CDR3 nucleotides are TGTGCCAGCAGCTCGCAAGAGACCCAGTACTTC. Translated: CASSSQETQYF. The complete variable domain, with remaining parts taken from reference TRBV7-6 and TRBJ2-5, reads GAGVSQSPRYKVTKRGQDVALRCDPISGHVSLYWYRQALGQGPEFLTYFNYEAQQDKSGLPNDRFSAERPEGSISTLTIQRTEQRDSAMYRCASSSQETQYFGPGTRLLVL.

The chain employs TRBV11-3 and TRBJ2-7; D perhaps matches TRBD1 (6 bases). Germline V lookup: CDR1 SGHNT, CDR2 YENEEA. The CDR3 covers 15 residues. Trimming took off 7 bases at V and 3 bases at J, with 19 bases between the two ends. CDR3 sequence (DNA): TGTGCCAGCATCACACATGGGGGCAACTACTACGAGCAGTACTTC. It yields the protein CASITHGGNYYEQYF.

This clonotype was seen many times. The V and J genes are TRBV30 and TRBJ1-2; 10 bases map to TRBD1. Per the germline V gene, CDR1 is GTSNPN and CDR2 is SVGIG (reference sequence). After removal of 2 bases from V and 5 bases from J, the junction contained 8 bases not matched to a gene. The CDR3 runs 15 residues. As DNA, the CDR3 is TGTGCCTGGAGTAGAGGGACAGGGGTAGGGTATGGCTACACCTTC. As protein: CAWSRGTGVGYGYTF.

This clonotype showed up many times. This chain uses TRBV29-1 with TRBJ2-5; TRBD1 agrees at 7 bases. The ends lost 5 bases at V and 5 bases at J; junction bases unmatched: 5. The CDR3 runs to 12 residues. Germline lookup yields CDR1 SQVTM and CDR2 ANQGSEA. The CDR3 here is CSVLQGEETQYF. CDR3 coding DNA: TGCAGCGTTCTTCAGGGGGAGGAGACCCAGTACTTC. Full variable domain (rest looked up from reference TRBV29-1 and TRBJ2-5): SAVISQKPSRDICQRGTSLTIQCQVDSQVTMMFWYRQQPGQSLTLIATANQGSEATYESGFVIDKFPISRPNLTFSTLTVSNMSPEDSSIYLCSVLQGEETQYFGPGTRLLVL.

The CDR3 DNA is TGTGCCAGCAGTGGGGGGGACAGGGTCTACAATGAGCAGTTCTTC. This sequence encodes CASSGGDRVYNEQFF. This chain links TRBV6-2 or TRBV6-3 with TRBJ2-1; 9 bases fit TRBD1. The trim removed 5 bases at V and 3 bases at J, leaving 5 bases unmatched. Germline CDR1 MNHEY, CDR2 SVGEGT. This CDR3 is 15 amino acids long.

The rearrangement joins TRBV6-1 to TRBJ2-2; D gene unclear. Trimming shortened V by 8 bases and J by 3 bases, and 13 bases separated the two germline ends. The CDR3 extends over 14 amino acids. Germline values: CDR1 MNHNS, CDR2 SASEGT. CDR3 amino acids: CASVRARHTGELFF. The CDR3, as DNA: TGTGCCAGCGTTAGAGCGAGGCACACCGGGGAGCTGTTTTTT.

This clonotype has just a few counts. This sequence joins TRBV5-1 and TRBJ1-1; D is possibly TRBD1 (6 bases). There are 15 residues in the CDR3. V lost 5 bases to trimming and J lost 1 base, with 15 bases between them. Germline CDR1 and CDR2: SGHRS and YFSETQ. The CDR3 protein is CASRFLLQGNTEAFF. The CDR3 nucleotides read TGCGCCAGCAGATTCCTGCTACAGGGGAACACTGAAGCTTTCTTT. The entire variable domain, with the rest obtained from reference TRBV5-1 and TRBJ1-1, is as follows: KAGVTQTPRYLIKTRGQQVTLSCSPISGHRSVSWYQQTPGQGLQFLFEYFSETQRNKGNFPGRFSGRQFSNSRSEMNVSTLELGDSALYLCASRFLLQGNTEAFFGQGTRLTVV.

This clonotype was recorded at least ten times. This chain links TRBV11-2 with TRBJ2-3; D unresolved. The CDR3 spans 13 residues. The germline CDR1 and CDR2 sequences are SGHAT and FQNNGV. V was clipped by 4 bases and J by 7 bases, with 12 bases between them. CDR3 in DNA: TGTGCCAGCAGCTCCCCCCTTTCATATACGCAGTATTTT. Encoded protein: CASSSPLSYTQYF.

The CDR3 here is CSAQTGMNQPQHF. The DNA of the CDR3 is TGCAGTGCTCAGACAGGAATGAATCAGCCCCAGCATTTT. The chain is built from TRBV20-1 and TRBJ1-5; a possible D gene is TRBD1 (6 bases). The CDR3 sequence is 13 residues long. Trimming left V 5 bases short and J 4 bases short, with 12 bases between. Germline CDR1 reads DFQATT; CDR2 reads SNEGSKA (reference sequence).

This clonotype was seen more than once but under ten times. Here the CDR3 reads CASSWYSGGAGEAFF. CDR3 nucleotides: TGTGCCAGCAGTTGGTATTCAGGGGGCGCGGGTGAAGCTTTCTTT. V and J are TRBV28 and TRBJ1-1, with 8 nucleotides matching TRBD1. Germline CDR1 MDHEN, CDR2 SYDVKM. Trimming cost V 4 bases and J 7 bases; bases outside gene matches: 11. The CDR3 runs to 15 residues.

This clonotype turned up a few times. The chain employs TRBV5-4 and TRBJ1-1; maybe TRBD1 (5 bases). V gave up 4 bases and J gave up 7 bases, with 17 bases separating them. The CDR3 has 14 amino acids. Germline CDR1 SGHNT, CDR2 YYREEE (reference sequence). CDR3 protein: CASSPAGGAGEAFF. The DNA for the CDR3 is TGTGCCAGCAGCCCTGCCGGGGGTGCAGGTGAAGCTTTCTTT.

The chain uses TRBV5-1 and TRBJ2-2, with 7 positions matching TRBD1. Germline CDR1 SGHRS, CDR2 YFSETQ. The V gene end was trimmed by 6 bases and the J gene end by 2 bases; junction bases not matched to a gene: 7. This CDR3 has 15 amino acids. CDR3 nucleotide sequence: TGCGCCAGCAAACCGGGGACAGAAAACACCGGGGAGCTGTTTTTT. This codes for CASKPGTENTGELFF. Full variable domain (missing parts from reference TRBV5-1 and TRBJ2-2): KAGVTQTPRYLIKTRGQQVTLSCSPISGHRSVSWYQQTPGQGLQFLFEYFSETQRNKGNFPGRFSGRQFSNSRSEMNVSTLELGDSALYLCASKPGTENTGELFFGEGSRLTVL.

The rearrangement joins TRBV20-1 to TRBJ2-1; D is tentatively TRBD1 or TRBD2 (7 bases each). This CDR3 has 16 residues. Germline CDR1 reads DFQATT; CDR2 reads SNEGSKA (reference sequence). V gave up 1 base and J gave up 5 bases, with 18 bases separating them. The CDR3 DNA reads as TGCAGTGCTAGAGCCCCGGGGAGGGGGCGAGACAATGAGCAGTTCTTC. Translating gives CSARAPGRGRDNEQFF.

The rearrangement links TRBV30 to TRBJ1-6; 8 bases match TRBD1. Germline V gives CDR1 GTSNPN, CDR2 SVGIG (reference sequence). This CDR3 is 15 amino acids long. Trimming removed 2 bases from V and 7 bases from J; junction bases left unmatched: 7. The CDR3 here is CAWSPGQGANSPLHF. The CDR3 nucleotides read TGTGCCTGGAGTCCTGGACAGGGCGCCAATTCACCCCTCCACTTT.

This clonotype was observed at least ten times. The chain is built from TRBV6-6 and TRBJ2-5, with 12 bases matching TRBD2. CDR1 is MNHNY and CDR2 is SVGAGI in the germline V gene (reference sequence). Losses at the gene ends were 5 bases for V and 5 bases for J; bases not matched to a gene: 6. The CDR3 contains 15 residues. CDR3 sequence: CASSGTSGGLETQYF. The CDR3 DNA reads TGTGCCAGCAGTGGTACTAGCGGGGGGTTGGAGACCCAGTACTTC.

This clonotype was detected a few times. The chain links TRBV2 to TRBJ2-5; no reliable D call. Germline CDR1 SNHLY, CDR2 FYNNEI. This CDR3 is built from 14 residues. Trimming took off 5 bases at V and 2 bases at J, with 12 bases between the two ends. CDR3 in amino acids: CASSTGTYQETQYF. The CDR3 coding sequence is TGTGCCAGCAGTACCGGCACGTATCAAGAGACCCAGTACTTC.

This clonotype was seen ten or more times. The V and J genes are TRBV6-5 and TRBJ1-3; D gene uncertain. This CDR3 comprises 14 residues. Germline CDR1 is MNHEY and CDR2 is SVGAGI. Trimming removed 6 bases from V and 2 bases from J, with 11 bases in between. CDR3 in DNA: TGTGCCAGCAGAATTAGGGCCGCTGGAAACACCATATATTTT. It translates to CASRIRAAGNTIYF.

This clonotype has more than one count but fewer than ten. V is TRBV11-2 and J is TRBJ2-3; 10 bases line up with TRBD2. The CDR3 spans 18 residues. Germline values: CDR1 SGHAT, CDR2 FQNNGV. The V segment lost 4 bases and the J segment 2 bases; nucleotides outside the gene matches: 12. CDR3 DNA sequence: TGTGCCAGCAGCTCTGGCGGCTTTAGCGGGGGGCCCACAGATACGCAGTATTTT. Translation: CASSSGGFSGGPTDTQYF.